These T cell receptor beta chains were read from a single sample in a study of metastatic and nonmetastatic thyroid tumors. TCRdb re-called the PCR reads through MiXCR. Seen here are tens of thousands of clones, approximately 12% observed once, and the top ten hold over 7%. The specimen was tumor tissue. The receptors were gathered from a female donor with papillary thyroid cancer or a benign thyroid nodule (not recorded which). Some clones in this sample may be carry-over from other donors' samples. CDR3s include the opening cysteine and the closing phenylalanine or tryptophan. Size is stated for part of the rows, as once, few or many counts, or as a class when the clone is expanded.

clone size	J gene	V gene	CDR3 protein
many	TRBJ1-2	TRBV20-1	CSAGTGTIGYTF
few	TRBJ2-3	TRBV20-1	CSARGLADLSDTQYF
many	TRBJ2-7	TRBV28	CASTRGQGLFYEQYF
.	TRBJ2-1	TRBV7-1	CASSSTRGVGLAGGNEQFF
.	TRBJ2-5	TRBV2	CASSFETQYF
many	TRBJ2-5	TRBV19	CASSIGTSGRETQYF
many	TRBJ1-1	TRBV30	CAWSVWGAVNTEAFF
.	.	TRBV10-2	CASSPPGASYNGQFF
.	TRBJ2-2	TRBV3-1	CASSQDITNTGEPFF
many	TRBJ1-5	TRBV12-3/TRBV12-4	CASKEQGVGNQPQHF
.	TRBJ2-7	TRBV6-2/TRBV6-3	CASSRTSWRNEQYF